A selection of T cell receptor beta chains follows, all from one sample in a study of blood T cell repertoires in COVID-19. Generated by immunoSEQ multiplex PCR, the TCRdb table keeps only in-frame clones and is missing some. Of some 50,000 clones in the sample, 68% are singletons; the top ten hold roughly 8.8%. Material for sequencing was peripheral blood. These receptors were collected from a woman aged 70-85 years with acute or convalescent COVID-19. The conserved cysteine and the conserved F or W are not part of the CDR3 here. The order of the fields is V gene, J gene, CDR3 protein.

V: TRBV2
J: TRBJ2-3
CDR3: ASRSTGHTDTQY

V: TRBV7-2
J: TRBJ2-7
CDR3: ASSLSSGRAIAQY

V: TRBV2
J: TRBJ1-6
CDR3: ASRILQGWVH

V: TRBV7-6
J: TRBJ2-1
CDR3: ASSSPTLGPSGQF

V: TRBV5-1
J: TRBJ2-7
CDR3: ASSLGAGTYEQY

V: TRBV11-2
J: TRBJ2-7
CDR3: ASSPGGTGAYEQY

V: TRBV4-2
J: TRBJ2-7
CDR3: ASSHVLAGQDFYEQY

V: TRBV7-9
J: TRBJ2-5
CDR3: ASSLGAAGDGQTQY

V: TRBV27
J: TRBJ2-1
CDR3: ASSFNDRPIINEQF

V: TRBV5-5
J: TRBJ2-7
CDR3: ASSWTDGEQY

V: TRBV19
J: TRBJ1-1
CDR3: ASSYRQSNTEAF

V: TRBV3-1/TRBV3-2
J: TRBJ1-1
CDR3: ATAEGGGGANTEAF

V: TRBV7-9
J: TRBJ2-1
CDR3: ASRPSGHHNEQF

V: TRBV3-1/TRBV3-2
J: TRBJ2-7
CDR3: ASSPTGQGAEQY

V: TRBV6-1
J: TRBJ1-1
CDR3: ASSEALTVNTEAF

V: TRBV10-3
J: TRBJ2-1
CDR3: ATRGTSGGEPEQF

V: TRBV6-1
J: TRBJ1-5
CDR3: ASSALTGGSNQPQH

V: TRBV2
J: TRBJ2-3
CDR3: ASSFRDTQY

V: TRBV5-6
J: TRBJ1-4
CDR3: ASSHRVDEKLF

V: TRBV6-2/TRBV6-3
J: TRBJ1-6
CDR3: ASSYGPGGTANSPLH

V: TRBV10-3
J: TRBJ2-2
CDR3: AISATGTETGELF

V: TRBV21-1
J: TRBJ1-2
CDR3: ASSPLRGHPPGYGYT

V: TRBV27
J: TRBJ2-7
CDR3: ASRTGPHEQY

V: TRBV5-6
J: TRBJ1-2
CDR3: ASSSTGDPWYGYT

V: TRBV19
J: TRBJ1-1
CDR3: ASSRQGVAF

V: TRBV13
J: TRBJ2-7
CDR3: ASSLERTAYEQY

V: TRBV7-6
J: TRBJ2-7
CDR3: ASSSPGVEHEQY

V: TRBV7-3
J: TRBJ2-3
CDR3: ASSSTGGGADTQY

V: TRBV5-4
J: TRBJ2-7
CDR3: ASSLILGRNEQY

V: TRBV5-5
J: TRBJ2-7
CDR3: ASSSSGQGSYEQY

V: TRBV19
J: TRBJ1-5
CDR3: ASRAGYSNQPQH

V: TRBV7-9
J: TRBJ1-1
CDR3: ASSLATGGTEAF

V: TRBV7-8
J: TRBJ1-1
CDR3: ASSLEQGRNTEAF

V: TRBV3-1/TRBV3-2
J: TRBJ1-5
CDR3: ASSPDSTSNQPQH

V: TRBV6-5
J: TRBJ2-5
CDR3: ASSYEGYQETQY

V: TRBV10-2
J: TRBJ2-7
CDR3: ARRYGLAGHEQY

V: TRBV19
J: TRBJ2-1
CDR3: ASTRTSGTLRNEQF